This T cell receptor (beta chain) is from a study of T cells in tuberculosis. Study-level background: CD1B tetramers identified T cells specific for mycobacterial lipid GMM.

Germline V gene data show CDR1 as LNHNV and CDR2 as YYDKDF (reference sequence). CDR3 size: 16 residues. The ends were cut back, 5 bases at V and 11 bases at J, with 25 bases in the middle. On this clone itself: Its target is not known.

Adolescents were screened for latent TB by skin test and IGRA. Study-level results: Active tuberculosis cases were adults; controls were adolescents. The TCR-beta difference was not significant; alpha differences partly reflected length.

This table comes from immunoSEQ multiplex PCR, and its TCRdb copy is limited to in-frame clones, with some not included. The repertoire holds tens of thousands of clones, roughly nine tenths seen once, with 15% to 20% in the top ten. Sequenced sample: PBMCs. This receptor was taken from a donor aged 10-35 years with latent tuberculosis or without tuberculosis infection. Some clones in this sample may be carry-over from other donors' samples. This chain connects TRBV15 to TRBJ2-4, with D possibly being TRBD2 (6 bases). The CDR3 coding sequence is TGTGCCACCAGCGGCACGAATCTAAAAGTTGGCGGGGTTCAGTACTTC. Its translation is CATSGTNLKVGGVQYF.